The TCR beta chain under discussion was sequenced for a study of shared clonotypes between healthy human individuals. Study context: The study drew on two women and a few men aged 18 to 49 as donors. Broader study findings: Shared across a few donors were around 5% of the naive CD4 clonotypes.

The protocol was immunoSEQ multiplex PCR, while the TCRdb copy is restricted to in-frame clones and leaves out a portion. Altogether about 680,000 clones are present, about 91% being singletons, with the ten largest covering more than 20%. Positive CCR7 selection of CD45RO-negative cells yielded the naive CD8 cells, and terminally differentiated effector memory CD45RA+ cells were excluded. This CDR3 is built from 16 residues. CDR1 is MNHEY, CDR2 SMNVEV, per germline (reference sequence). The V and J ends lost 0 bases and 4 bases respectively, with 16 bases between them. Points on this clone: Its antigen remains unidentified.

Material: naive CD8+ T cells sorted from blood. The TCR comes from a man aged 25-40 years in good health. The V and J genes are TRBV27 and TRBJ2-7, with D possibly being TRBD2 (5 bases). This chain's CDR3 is CASSLSREFSDYEQYF. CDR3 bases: TGTGCCAGCAGTTTATCGAGGGAATTCAGCGATTACGAGCAGTACTTC.